Given below is one T cell receptor beta chain in context. The data were taken from a study of blood T cell repertoires in COVID-19. Repertoires were generated with immunoSEQ multiplex PCR, while TCRdb's copy carries only in-frame clones and drops some. The repertoire consists of about 220,000 clones, with 88% occurring once and the leading ten covering roughly 2.7%. The germline V and J ends were trimmed by 0 bases and 3 bases, with 15 bases remaining between them. Germline V lookup: CDR1 SGDLS, CDR2 YYNGEE. The CDR3 runs 16 residues. The receptor's source is a woman aged 25 to 39 who had recovered from COVID-19. The chain uses TRBV9 and TRBJ1-1, with D possibly being TRBD1 (5 bases). The sequenced sample was PBMCs or T cells enriched from blood (not recorded which). This CDR3 is CASSVGGTNIYTEAFF. The CDR3 region has the DNA TGTGCCAGCAGCGTAGGCGGGACCAATATATACACTGAAGCTTTCTTT.